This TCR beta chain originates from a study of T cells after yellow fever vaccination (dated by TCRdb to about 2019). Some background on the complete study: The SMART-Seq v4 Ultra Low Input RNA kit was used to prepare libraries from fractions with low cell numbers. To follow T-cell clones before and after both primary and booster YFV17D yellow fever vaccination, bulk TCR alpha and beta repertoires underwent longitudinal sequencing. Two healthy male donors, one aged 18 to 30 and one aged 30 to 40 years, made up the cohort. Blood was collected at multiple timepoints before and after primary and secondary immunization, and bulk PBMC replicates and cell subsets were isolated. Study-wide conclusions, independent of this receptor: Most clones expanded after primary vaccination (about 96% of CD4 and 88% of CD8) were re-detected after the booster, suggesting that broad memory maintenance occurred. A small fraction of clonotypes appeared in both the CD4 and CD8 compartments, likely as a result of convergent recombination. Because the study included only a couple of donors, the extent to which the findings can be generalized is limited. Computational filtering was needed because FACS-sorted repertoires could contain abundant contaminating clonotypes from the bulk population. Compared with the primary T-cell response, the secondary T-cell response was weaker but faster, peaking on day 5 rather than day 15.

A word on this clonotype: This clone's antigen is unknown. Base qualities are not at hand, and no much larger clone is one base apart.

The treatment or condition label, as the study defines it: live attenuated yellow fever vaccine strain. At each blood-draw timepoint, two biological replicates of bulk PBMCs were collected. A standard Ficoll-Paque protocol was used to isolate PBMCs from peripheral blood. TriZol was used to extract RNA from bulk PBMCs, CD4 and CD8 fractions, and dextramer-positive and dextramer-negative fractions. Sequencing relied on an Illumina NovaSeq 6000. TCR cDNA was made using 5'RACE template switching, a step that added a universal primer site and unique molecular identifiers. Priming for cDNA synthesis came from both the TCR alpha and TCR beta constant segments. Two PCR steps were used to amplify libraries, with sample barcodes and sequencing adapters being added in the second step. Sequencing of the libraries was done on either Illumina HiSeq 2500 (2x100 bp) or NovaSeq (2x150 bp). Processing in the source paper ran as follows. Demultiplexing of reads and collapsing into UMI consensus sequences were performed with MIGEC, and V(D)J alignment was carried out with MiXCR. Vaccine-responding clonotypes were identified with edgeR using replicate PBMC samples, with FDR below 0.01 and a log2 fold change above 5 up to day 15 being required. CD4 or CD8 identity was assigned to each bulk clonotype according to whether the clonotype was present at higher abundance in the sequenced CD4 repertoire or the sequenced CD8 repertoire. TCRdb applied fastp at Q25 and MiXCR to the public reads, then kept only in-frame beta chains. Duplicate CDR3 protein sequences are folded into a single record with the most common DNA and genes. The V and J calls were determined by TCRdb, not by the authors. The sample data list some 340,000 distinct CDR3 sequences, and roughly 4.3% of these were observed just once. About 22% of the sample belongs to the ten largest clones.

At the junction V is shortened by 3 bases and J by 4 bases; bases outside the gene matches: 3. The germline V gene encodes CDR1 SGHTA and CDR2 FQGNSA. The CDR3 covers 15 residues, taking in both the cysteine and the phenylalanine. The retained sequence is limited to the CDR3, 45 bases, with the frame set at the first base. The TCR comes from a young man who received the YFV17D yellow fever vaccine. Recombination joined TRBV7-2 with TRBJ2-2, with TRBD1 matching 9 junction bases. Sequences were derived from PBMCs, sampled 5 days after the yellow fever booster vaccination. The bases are TGTGCCAGCAGCTTGGGGACAGGGACCACCGGGGAGCTGTTTTTT. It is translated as CASSLGTGTTGELFF.